The 2 T cell receptor beta chains below come from one sample, sequenced in a study of blood T cell repertoires in COVID-19 (dated by TCRdb to the early 2020s). Libraries were built with the immunoSEQ multiplex PCR assay. TCRdb stores this immuneACCESS table with in-frame sequences only. Part of the clones is absent; in the studies checked, under half of the shortfall reflects unresolved V genes, and no reason is known for the rest. This sample lists about 260,000 clones; about 86% were detected once. Roughly 4% of the sample belongs to the ten largest clones. The sample consisted of PBMCs or T cells enriched from blood (not recorded which). The origin of the receptors is a man aged 25 to 45 with acute COVID-19.

This rearrangement joins TRBV6-5 to TRBJ1-1; 12 bases map to TRBD1. J was trimmed by 9 bases and V by 11 bases; bases with no gene match: 13. Germline CDR1 and CDR2: MNHEY and SVGAGI. This CDR3 has 14 residues. The CDR3 reads CAGRTGGQGAKAFF. The CDR3 nucleotides are TGTGCCGGACGGACAGGGGGACAGGGGGCAAAAGCTTTCTTT.

This sequence joins TRBV6-5 and TRBJ2-7; 7 nucleotides line up with TRBD1. Germline V gene lookup returns CDR1 MNHEY and CDR2 SVGAGI. This CDR3 region has 14 residues. J lost 1 base, V lost 5 bases, and 5 bases had no gene match. In DNA, the CDR3 is TGTGCCAGCAGTAGGACAGGAACTTCCTACGAGCAGTACGTC. This codes for CASSRTGTSYEQYV.